Below, 24 T cell receptor beta chains from the same sample are listed, as sequenced in a study of OX40 agonist ivuxolimab in advanced cancers. Some clones are missing from TCRdb's copy, which holds only in-frame ones; the method was immunoSEQ multiplex PCR. The sample has approximately 100,000 clones; about 83% are singletons. Sequenced here: CD4+ or CD8+ T cells sorted from blood, sampled in a trial of the OX40 agonist ivuxolimab. These receptors were taken from an adult with an advanced solid tumor such as melanoma, head and neck, liver or kidney cancer.

This sequence joins TRBV5-1 and TRBJ1-1; tentative D call: TRBD1 (6 bases). The CDR3 has 15 residues. Between the trimmed V and J ends, which lost 5 bases and 1 base, there was a span of 15 bases. Germline V CDR1 and CDR2: SGHRS, YFSETQ. The DNA for the CDR3 is TGCGCCAGCAGATCGGGGAGGGGGGGGAACACTGAAGCTTTCTTT. Protein product: CASRSGRGGNTEAFF.

V gene TRBV19 combines with J gene TRBJ2-7; TRBD1 agrees at 9 bases. Germline values: CDR1 LNHDA, CDR2 SQIVND (reference sequence). The CDR3 runs 14 residues. With 6 bases clipped from V and 4 bases from J, the junction kept 7 bases outside the gene matches. CDR3 DNA sequence: TGTGCCAGTAGGGGACAGGGCTCCCTTTACGAGCAGTACTTC. Its translation is CASRGQGSLYEQYF.

This chain joins TRBV9 and TRBJ2-1; D may be TRBD2 (7 bases). Looked up from germline, CDR1 is SGDLS and CDR2 is YYNGEE. V gave up 3 bases and J gave up 8 bases, with 18 bases separating them. This CDR3 contains 15 residues. CDR3 loop: CASSAQWGGSHEQFF. CDR3 nucleotides: TGTGCCAGCAGCGCTCAGTGGGGGGGCTCCCATGAGCAGTTCTTC.

This clone was detected many times. The chain links TRBV2 to TRBJ1-2; TRBD1 matches 8 bases. The V and J ends lost 8 bases and 14 bases, in that order; junction bases with no gene match: 13. Germline assignment: CDR1 SNHLY and CDR2 FYNNEI. This CDR3 has 12 amino acids. The CDR3 sequence: CASQAQGVRGTF. The CDR3 nucleotides are TGTGCCAGCCAGGCACAGGGGGTTAGGGGAACCTTC.

The chain combines TRBV6-1 with TRBJ2-7; tentatively, D is TRBD1 (6 bases). Germline values: CDR1 MNHNS, CDR2 SASEGT. The V end was cut by 5 bases, the J end by 2 bases, with 13 bases between. This CDR3 spans 14 amino acids. In nucleotides, the CDR3 is TGTGCCAGCAGTCTCCAGACAGGTCCCTACGAGCAGTACTTC. This encodes CASSLQTGPYEQYF.

This rearrangement joins TRBV25-1 to TRBJ2-3; no clear D gene. V gave up 5 bases and J gave up 6 bases, with 6 bases separating them. The germline gives CDR1 MGHDK, CDR2 SYGVNS. This CDR3 region has 11 residues. CDR3 in DNA: TGTGCCAGCAGTCGGACGGATACGCAGTATTTT. It codes for CASSRTDTQYF.

V usage is TRBV5-1 and J usage is TRBJ1-2; D ambiguous. The ends were cut back, 5 bases at V and 0 bases at J, with 8 bases in the middle. Germline CDR1 SGHRS, CDR2 YFSETQ. This CDR3 comprises 13 residues. CDR3 sequence: CASRRQANYGYTF. CDR3 DNA: TGCGCCAGCAGACGACAAGCTAACTATGGCTACACCTTC. Variable domain in full (rest from reference TRBV5-1 and TRBJ1-2): KAGVTQTPRYLIKTRGQQVTLSCSPISGHRSVSWYQQTPGQGLQFLFEYFSETQRNKGNFPGRFSGRQFSNSRSEMNVSTLELGDSALYLCASRRQANYGYTFGSGTRLTVV.

The V and J genes are TRBV11-2 and TRBJ2-3, with 8 bases that match TRBD1. J lost 1 base, V lost 0 bases, and 3 bases had no gene match. From germline, CDR1 is SGHAT and CDR2 FQNNGV. The CDR3 length is 16 residues. CDR3: CASSLEGGQGTDTQYF. In DNA form, the CDR3 reads TGTGCCAGCAGCTTAGAGGGGGGACAGGGCACAGATACGCAGTATTTT.

This clone was seen only a few times. This chain connects TRBV27 to TRBJ1-5; a weak D match, TRBD1 (6 bases). The CDR3 contains 16 residues. Germline V gives CDR1 MNHEY, CDR2 SMNVEV (reference sequence). The V end was cut by 6 bases, the J end by 0 bases, with 15 bases between. CDR3 DNA sequence: TGTGCCAGCAGACGAACAGGGTTTACTAGCAATCAGCCCCAGCATTTT. It encodes CASRRTGFTSNQPQHF.

In its sample, this clone was seen once. This rearrangement joins TRBV7-3 to TRBJ2-2; 9 positions agree with TRBD2. V shed 4 bases and J 7 bases; nucleotides not matched to a gene: 10. Germline assignment: CDR1 SGHTA and CDR2 FQGTGA. There are 16 residues in the CDR3. The CDR3 bases are TGTGCCAGCAGCTCCCCGGCGGGGGGGCTGGACGGGGAGCTGTTTTTT. Its protein is CASSSPAGGLDGELFF.

The gene calls are TRBV5-1 and TRBJ2-7; TRBD1 matches 10 bases. With V trimmed by 0 bases and J by 4 bases, 7 bases remained unmatched. The V gene's germline CDR1 is SGHRS and CDR2 YFSETQ. The CDR3 is 16 residues long. The CDR3 region has the DNA TGCGCCAGCAGCTTGGTGCCAGGACAGGGGGTTTACGAGCAGTACTTC. Its translation: CASSLVPGQGVYEQYF.

The rearrangement links TRBV28 to TRBJ1-1, with TRBD1 as a possible D gene (5 bases). V was pared by 6 bases and J by 1 base, with 12 bases between. The germline V gene has CDR1 MDHEN and CDR2 SYDVKM. The CDR3 extends over 14 amino acids. CDR3 sequence reads: CASSIGGRNTEAFF. In DNA, the CDR3 is TGTGCCAGCAGCATTGGGGGGAGGAACACTGAAGCTTTCTTT.

The chain has TRBV5-5 and TRBJ2-7; maybe TRBD1 (5 bases). The CDR3 has 15 residues. Trimming removed 3 bases at V and 0 bases at J, with 13 bases between. In germline, CDR1 is SGHKS, CDR2 YYEKEE (reference sequence). The CDR3 DNA reads as TGTGCCAGCAGCTCCCAGGGTGCCACCTCCTACGAGCAGTACTTC. It yields the protein CASSSQGATSYEQYF.

The genes are TRBV6-1 and TRBJ2-7, with 7 bases matching TRBD1. J lost 5 bases, V lost 2 bases, and 12 bases had no gene match. Germline V gene data show CDR1 as MNHNS and CDR2 as SASEGT. The CDR3 totals 16 residues. For the CDR3, the DNA is TGTGCCAGCAGTGAACCCCTCCACAGGGGATTAGACGAGCAGTACTTC. It encodes CASSEPLHRGLDEQYF.

This sequence joins TRBV9 and TRBJ2-3; 7 nucleotides agree with TRBD2. J was trimmed by 2 bases and V by 1 base; bases with no gene match: 7. The CDR3 is made up of 16 amino acids. Germline V lookup: CDR1 SGDLS, CDR2 YYNGEE. The CDR3 loop reads CASSVRGGPNTDTQYF. The CDR3 DNA reads TGTGCCAGCAGCGTACGCGGGGGACCCAACACAGATACGCAGTATTTT. Using reference TRBV9 and TRBJ2-3 for the parts outside the CDR3, the full variable domain is DSGVTQTPKHLITATGQRVTLRCSPRSGDLSVYWYQQSLDQGLQFLIQYYNGEERAKGNILERFSAQQFPDLHSELNLSSLELGDSALYFCASSVRGGPNTDTQYFGPGTRLTVL.

V is TRBV5-1 and J is TRBJ2-3, with 7 bases identical to TRBD1. The V segment lost 3 bases and the J segment 0 bases; nucleotides outside the gene matches: 7. The CDR3 spans 16 residues. CDR1 is SGHRS and CDR2 is YFSETQ in the germline V gene. As DNA, the CDR3 is TGCGCCAGCAGCTGGGGGACAGCCGAAAGCACAGATACGCAGTATTTT. It specifies CASSWGTAESTDTQYF.

The chain joins TRBV7-9 to TRBJ2-1, with no clear D. V shed 5 bases and J shed 7 bases, with 18 bases lying between them. This CDR3 spans 15 amino acids. CDR1 and CDR2 (germline): SEHNR, FQNEAQ (reference sequence). CDR3 sequence reads: CASSQVDGVLNEQFF. CDR3 bases: TGTGCCAGCAGCCAAGTAGATGGGGTTCTGAATGAGCAGTTCTTC.

The chain couples TRBV11-2 to TRBJ2-3; D might be TRBD1 (6 bases). Trimming took 5 bases from V and 10 from J, leaving 16 bases between them. This CDR3 contains 13 residues. The germline gives CDR1 SGHAT, CDR2 FQNNGV. The CDR3 sequence: CASSGDTAVAQYF. The CDR3 DNA sequence: TGTGCCAGCAGCGGGGACACTGCCGTAGCGCAGTATTTT.

V gene TRBV13 combines with J gene TRBJ2-7; 8 nucleotides match TRBD2. V trimming: 5 bases; J trimming: 0 bases; junction bases outside the gene matches: 6. Germline V gene data show CDR1 as PRHDT and CDR2 as FYEKMQ (reference sequence). The CDR3 covers 15 residues. The CDR3 here is CASSPGGVSSYEQYF. The CDR3 bases are TGTGCCAGCAGCCCCGGGGGGGTCAGCTCCTACGAGCAGTACTTC.

The V call is TRBV7-2, the J call TRBJ1-2; the D is unclear. Germline V gene lookup returns CDR1 SGHTA and CDR2 FQGNSA. The length of the CDR3 is 14 residues. Trimming took 6 bases from V and 0 from J, leaving 11 bases between them. The CDR3 spells CASSTYQANYGYTF. CDR3 bases: TGTGCCAGCAGTACTTATCAGGCTAACTATGGCTACACCTTC.

The rearrangement links TRBV2 to TRBJ2-7; no definite D call. Germline lookup yields CDR1 SNHLY and CDR2 FYNNEI. The CDR3 loop spans 13 amino acids. Trimming stripped 8 bases from V and 1 base from J, with 12 bases between. CDR3 nucleotides: TGTGCCAGCTCGGCGGTGGCATCCTACGAGCAGTACTTC. This codes for CASSAVASYEQYF.

CDR3 amino acids: CASFRDAGKLFF. The CDR3 nucleotides read TGTGCCAGCTTCCGGGACGCCGGAAAACTGTTTTTT. V and J are TRBV19 and TRBJ1-4; tentatively, D is TRBD1 (5 bases). The CDR3 is made up of 12 amino acids. Trimming shortened V by 9 bases and J by 10 bases, and 15 bases separated the two germline ends. Germline V gives CDR1 LNHDA, CDR2 SQIVND (reference sequence).

The gene calls are TRBV6-6 and TRBJ2-1; D not resolved. The CDR3 totals 15 residues. Trimming left V 2 bases short and J 5 bases short, with 13 bases between. The germline V gene has CDR1 MNHNY and CDR2 SVGAGI (reference sequence). The CDR3 loop reads CASSYANLGNNEQFF. Written as DNA, the CDR3 is TGTGCCAGCAGTTACGCGAATTTAGGGAACAATGAGCAGTTCTTC.

The chain carries TRBV2 and TRBJ2-7; D is unresolved. Germline CDR1 SNHLY, CDR2 FYNNEI. This CDR3 has 15 residues. V gave up 1 base and J gave up 3 bases, with 13 bases separating them. The CDR3 coding sequence is TGTGCCAGCAGTGAAGGCGGTTCCGATTTCTACGAGCAGTACTTC. Protein: CASSEGGSDFYEQYF.